One and the same sample provided the 3 T cell receptor beta chains below, sequenced in a study of memory CD4+ T cells and cytomegalovirus serostatus. Single viable CD3+CD4+CD8-CD45RO+ cells were sorted as the memory CD4+ T cells. The repertoire was sequenced with immunoSEQ multiplex PCR; TCRdb's copy has only in-frame clones and lacks some. The sample has about 53,000 clones, roughly 78% seen once. Sequenced: memory CD4+ T cells from blood. The receptors shown here come from an adult in good health and CMV-seronegative.

This clone showed up just a few times. CDR3 residues: CASSLGGSNYGYTF. DNA of the CDR3: TGCGCCAGCAGCTTGGGAGGGTCTAACTATGGCTACACCTTC. This chain joins TRBV5-1 and TRBJ1-2; no reliable D call. The V gene's germline CDR1 is SGHRS and CDR2 YFSETQ. The CDR3 loop spans 14 amino acids. Trimming took off 0 bases at V and 0 bases at J, with 6 bases between the two ends. The variable domain in full, with the rest retrieved from reference TRBV5-1 and TRBJ1-2, is KAGVTQTPRYLIKTRGQQVTLSCSPISGHRSVSWYQQTPGQGLQFLFEYFSETQRNKGNFPGRFSGRQFSNSRSEMNVSTLELGDSALYLCASSLGGSNYGYTFGSGTRLTVV.

This clone has just a few counts. The rearrangement joins TRBV28 to TRBJ2-3, with 10 bases that match TRBD2. CDR1 is MDHEN, CDR2 SYDVKM, per germline. V dropped 6 bases and J dropped 0; count of bases not matched to a gene: 9. The CDR3 runs to 17 residues. In DNA, the CDR3 is TGTGCCAGCAGCCGCCCCGGACTAGCGGTCAGCACAGATACGCAGTATTTT. Its translation is CASSRPGLAVSTDTQYF. Based on the CDR3 plus reference TRBV28 and TRBJ2-3, the full variable domain is DVKVTQSSRYLVKRTGEKVFLECVQDMDHENMFWYRQDPGLGLRLIYFSYDVKMKEKGDIPEGYSVSREKKERFSLILESASTNQTSMYLCASSRPGLAVSTDTQYFGPGTRLTVL.

The V and J genes are TRBV11-2 and TRBJ1-3; maybe TRBD1 (5 bases). CDR1 is SGHAT, CDR2 FQNNGV, per germline. The CDR3 has 18 residues. V was clipped by 0 bases and J by 0 bases, with 15 bases between them. CDR3 nucleotides: TGTGCCAGCAGCTTAGAAATCCGAGGGGCTTCCTCTGGAAACACCATATATTTT. Translated: CASSLEIRGASSGNTIYF.